This T cell receptor (beta chain) was identified in a study of Ad26.COV2.S vaccination and SARS-CoV-2 variants. Study at large: Each vaccinee took Ad26.COV2.S intramuscularly, once or twice 56 days apart.

The germline V gene has CDR1 SGDLS and CDR2 YYNGEE. This CDR3 contains 15 residues. Trimming removed 0 bases at V and 4 bases at J, with 11 bases between. The treatment here: over 15 received Ad26.COV2.S at low or high dose, single or two shots; 5 received placebo; per-sample allocation not given. Day 63 after the first injection of vaccine or placebo was the sampling time. A Boston donor was an adult aged 18-55 years. The administered vaccine (an Ad26 vector) expressed Wuhan-strain SARS-CoV-2 spike. Some clones are missing from TCRdb's copy, which holds only in-frame ones; the method was immunoSEQ multiplex PCR. The sample holds roughly 700,000 clones, more than 80% seen once. Findings of the study overall: People who got the vaccine had more spike-specific TCR breadth than people who got placebo.

As for this clone: Its cognate antigen is unknown.

This chain connects TRBV9 to TRBJ2-1, with D unresolved. The sequences come from peripheral blood, collected in a trial of Ad26.COV2.S vaccine versus placebo. The receptor's source is a person between 18 and 65 years old who received the Ad26.COV2.S COVID-19 vaccine or a placebo. CDR3 residues: CASSVVLGIYNEQFF. CDR3 sequence (DNA): TGTGCCAGCAGCGTAGTCCTAGGTATATACAATGAGCAGTTCTTC. Full variable domain (missing parts from reference TRBV9 and TRBJ2-1): DSGVTQTPKHLITATGQRVTLRCSPRSGDLSVYWYQQSLDQGLQFLIQYYNGEERAKGNILERFSAQQFPDLHSELNLSSLELGDSALYFCASSVVLGIYNEQFFGPGTRLTVL.